This T cell receptor (beta chain) was found in a study of technical replicates of blood from a handful of donors. Clones were sequenced by immunoSEQ multiplex PCR, and TCRdb holds only the in-frame ones, with some missing. The sample has roughly 83,000 clones, more than 90% seen once. CDR3 length: 15 residues. V gave up 5 bases and J gave up 0 bases; unmatched junction bases: 2. Germline-derived CDR1 and CDR2 are SGHNT and YENEEA. J is TRBJ2-2 and V is TRBV11-3; 8 bases are shared with TRBD2. This receptor was obtained from a human donor in good health. The sample comprised T cells isolated from PBMCs. Here the CDR3 reads CASSLSGANTGELFF. For the CDR3, the DNA is TGTGCCAGCAGCCTTAGCGGGGCGAACACCGGGGAGCTGTTTTTT.